Listed here are 29 T cell receptor beta chains from one sample, sequenced in a study of OX40 agonist ivuxolimab in advanced cancers. TCRdb's copy holds only in-frame clones and misses some; the assay was immunoSEQ multiplex PCR. This table holds 95,000 to 150,000 clones, under 95% found once. Sequencing was performed on CD4+ or CD8+ T cells sorted from blood, taken in a trial of the OX40 agonist ivuxolimab. These receptors came from an adult with an advanced solid tumor such as melanoma, head and neck, liver or kidney cancer.

The V call is TRBV10-3, the J call TRBJ2-7; D is perhaps TRBD1 (5 bases). The germline CDR1 and CDR2 sequences are ENHRY and SYGVKD. Trimming cost V 10 bases and J 4 bases, with 17 bases left between them. This CDR3 has 13 amino acids. CDR3 residues: CATQDINQYEQYF. The CDR3 coding sequence is TGTGCCACCCAGGACATTAATCAGTACGAGCAGTACTTC.

The chain uses TRBV7-2 and TRBJ2-3; no clear D gene. This CDR3 is built from 14 residues. V was trimmed by 6 bases and J by 5 bases, leaving 15 bases between them. Germline V gene sequence: CDR1 SGHTA, CDR2 FQGNSA. As DNA, the CDR3 is TGTGCCAGCAGGGAAGTACGGTCGAGAGATACGCAGTATTTT. It is translated as CASREVRSRDTQYF.

The chain links TRBV7-2 to TRBJ2-5, with 11 positions matching TRBD2. The CDR3 is made up of 14 amino acids. The V segment lost 3 bases and the J segment 5 bases; nucleotides outside the gene matches: 2. Germline V gene sequence: CDR1 SGHTA, CDR2 FQGNSA. In DNA, the CDR3 is TGTGCCAGCAGCTTTAGCGGGGGGGGTGAGACCCAGTACTTC. Protein sequence: CASSFSGGGETQYF.

The chain employs TRBV5-1 and TRBJ2-3; 7 positions match TRBD2. The CDR3 spans 15 residues. Trimming removed 0 bases from V and 1 base from J; junction bases left unmatched: 2. Germline assignment: CDR1 SGHRS and CDR2 YFSETQ. CDR3 sequence reads: CASSLALAGTDTQYF. The CDR3, as DNA: TGCGCCAGCAGCTTGGCCCTAGCGGGCACAGATACGCAGTATTTT.

The chain combines TRBV5-4 with TRBJ1-2; unclear D gene. V lost 1 base, J lost 5 bases, and 9 bases lay in between. The CDR3 covers 13 residues. The germline V gene has CDR1 SGHNT and CDR2 YYREEE (reference sequence). CDR3 residues: CASSLRAAYGYTF. The DNA of the CDR3 is TGTGCCAGCAGCTTGAGAGCAGCATATGGCTACACCTTC.

The chain carries TRBV19 and TRBJ1-5, with 8 bases matching TRBD1. The length of the CDR3 is 16 residues. Germline V gene sequence: CDR1 LNHDA, CDR2 SQIVND (reference sequence). The V gene end was trimmed by 0 bases and the J gene end by 7 bases; junction bases not matched to a gene: 8. In DNA form, the CDR3 reads TGTGCCAGTAGTATAGAGGGCCACAGGGGGAGGCAGCCCCAGCATTTT. Amino acids: CASSIEGHRGRQPQHF.

In the case of this clone: Different DNA sequences within this sample yield the same CDR3. The V call is TRBV7-9, the J call TRBJ2-4; D uncertain. The CDR3 loop spans 14 amino acids. Germline assignment: CDR1 SEHNR and CDR2 FQNEAQ (reference sequence). V lost 1 base, J lost 6 bases, and 10 bases lay in between. CDR3 region: CASSLGGAGNIQYF. In nucleotides, the CDR3 is TGTGCCAGCAGCTTAGGAGGAGCAGGAAACATTCAGTACTTC. Based on the CDR3 plus reference TRBV7-9 and TRBJ2-4, the full variable domain is DTGVSQNPRHKITKRGQNVTFRCDPISEHNRLYWYRQTLGQGPEFLTYFQNEAQLEKSRLLSDRFSAERPKGSFSTLEIQRTEQGDSAMYLCASSLGGAGNIQYFGAGTRLSVL.

V and J are TRBV7-3 and TRBJ2-1, with TRBD1 identical over 8 bases. Germline trimming cut 5 bases from V and 3 bases from J; bases unmatched to any gene: 12. Germline V gives CDR1 SGHTA, CDR2 FQGTGA. The CDR3 loop spans 17 amino acids. The CDR3 DNA sequence: TGTGCCAGCAGCCCGGCAGGGGCAGGGGGCTTCTACAATGAGCAGTTCTTC. Protein product: CASSPAGAGGFYNEQFF.

The chain couples TRBV7-9 to TRBJ2-7; weak D call: TRBD1 (5 bases). With 2 bases removed from V and 3 bases from J, the gap between germline ends came to 5 bases. The CDR3 loop spans 12 amino acids. The V gene's germline CDR1 is SEHNR and CDR2 FQNEAQ (reference sequence). The CDR3 loop is CASSLQGYEQYF. The CDR3 region has the DNA TGTGCCAGCAGCTTACAGGGCTACGAGCAGTACTTC.

This chain uses TRBV7-2 with TRBJ1-5; D may be TRBD1 (5 bases). V dropped 2 bases and J dropped 1 base, with 9 bases sitting between them. This CDR3 region has 15 residues. Germline CDR1 SGHTA, CDR2 FQGNSA. The CDR3 nucleotides are TGTGCCAGCAGCTTAATGGAGGGGAGCAATCAGCCCCAGCATTTT. Encoded protein: CASSLMEGSNQPQHF.

This clone was detected only once. V usage is TRBV30 and J usage is TRBJ2-7; the match to TRBD1 covers 8 bases. Trimming took 1 base from V and 2 from J; bases not matched to a gene: 1. CDR1 is GTSNPN and CDR2 is SVGIG in the germline V gene (reference sequence). The CDR3 extends over 13 amino acids. The CDR3 protein is CAWSGTGPYEQYF. The DNA of the CDR3 is TGTGCCTGGAGTGGGACAGGGCCCTACGAGCAGTACTTC.

The chain is built from TRBV10-2 and TRBJ2-6; weak D call: TRBD1 (6 bases). Looked up from germline, CDR1 is WSHSY and CDR2 is SAAADI. V lost 0 bases to trimming and J lost 0 bases, with 18 bases between them. The CDR3 covers 20 residues. This chain's CDR3 is CASSESMITGQSSGANVLTF. CDR3 coding DNA: TGCGCCAGCAGTGAGTCGATGATCACGGGACAAAGCTCTGGGGCCAACGTCCTGACTTTC.

The V call is TRBV19, the J call TRBJ2-5; no clear D gene. Germline CDR1 is LNHDA and CDR2 is SQIVND (reference sequence). V was cut by 0 bases and J by 5 bases, with 10 bases left in between. The CDR3 runs to 14 residues. CDR3: CASSIELTLETQYF. The CDR3 region has the DNA TGTGCCAGTAGTATAGAACTAACACTGGAGACCCAGTACTTC.

The V and J genes are TRBV6-6 and TRBJ1-5; D is undetermined. V shed 2 bases and J shed 5 bases, with 10 bases lying between them. The CDR3 runs 14 residues. Per the germline V gene, CDR1 is MNHNY and CDR2 is SVGAGI (reference sequence). DNA of the CDR3: TGTGCCAGCAGTTACACGGGCAGTGATCAGCCCCAGCATTTT. Translation: CASSYTGSDQPQHF.

V gene TRBV5-1 combines with J gene TRBJ2-7; D unclear. The CDR3 spans 15 residues. The V gene lost 4 bases and the J gene lost 4 bases, with 18 bases spanning the gap. The germline CDR1 and CDR2 sequences are SGHRS and YFSETQ. This CDR3 is CASSPGRALVYEQYF. DNA for the CDR3: TGCGCCAGCAGCCCGGGTCGCGCTCTGGTTTACGAGCAGTACTTC.

This clone is a singleton in its sample. The chain carries TRBV29-1 and TRBJ2-7, with 8 bases lining up with TRBD1. The V and J ends lost 4 bases and 2 bases, in that order; junction bases with no gene match: 13. The CDR3 has 16 residues. CDR1 SQVTM and CDR2 ANQGSEA come from the germline V gene. The CDR3 region has the DNA TGCAGCGTTGGAGCTCAACCCGGGACAGGCCCCTACGAGCAGTACTTC. Its translation: CSVGAQPGTGPYEQYF.

The J gene is TRBJ1-2, the V gene TRBV30; D unclear. The germline V gene has CDR1 GTSNPN and CDR2 SVGIG (reference sequence). The CDR3 is 13 residues long. The V end lost 3 bases, the J end lost 2 bases, and 10 bases lay between the germline ends. The CDR3 nucleotides read TGTGCCTGGAGCCGAAGCCCCAACTATGGCTACACCTTC. Translating gives CAWSRSPNYGYTF.

The rearrangement uses TRBV5-1 and TRBJ2-7; D is perhaps TRBD2 (5 bases). Between the trimmed V and J ends, which lost 0 bases and 5 bases, there was a span of 15 bases. Per germline, CDR1 SGHRS and CDR2 YFSETQ. The CDR3 covers 15 residues. The CDR3 reads CASSLVAGPGDEQYF. CDR3 DNA: TGCGCCAGCAGCTTGGTGGCGGGCCCTGGGGACGAGCAGTACTTC.

This sequence joins TRBV2 and TRBJ2-5, with D possibly being TRBD1 (6 bases). CDR3 length: 15 amino acids. CDR1 is SNHLY and CDR2 is FYNNEI in the germline V gene. The V end lost 8 bases, the J end lost 2 bases, and 18 bases lay between the germline ends. The CDR3 loop reads CASGRTVNPQETQYF. CDR3 nucleotide sequence: TGTGCCAGCGGCAGGACAGTCAATCCACAAGAGACCCAGTACTTC.

The chain is built from TRBV11-2 and TRBJ1-2, with D maybe TRBD1 (6 bases). CDR3 length: 15 amino acids. Germline V CDR1 and CDR2: SGHAT, FQNNGV. Trimming cost V 1 base and J 4 bases, with 13 bases left between them. In DNA, the CDR3 is TGTGCCAGCAGCTTAGCGGGGGCCAGCGGCTATGGCTACACCTTC. The encoded protein is CASSLAGASGYGYTF.

V gene TRBV7-9 combines with J gene TRBJ1-2, with TRBD1 as a possible D gene (5 bases). The CDR3 is 15 amino acids. Per the germline V gene, CDR1 is SEHNR and CDR2 is FQNEAQ (reference sequence). Trimming removed 3 bases at V and 0 bases at J, with 11 bases between. The CDR3 protein is CASSFGGSANYGYTF. CDR3 sequence (DNA): TGTGCCAGCAGCTTCGGGGGGAGCGCTAACTATGGCTACACCTTC.

The V gene is TRBV7-3, the J gene TRBJ2-6; D is possibly TRBD2 (6 bases). Germline V gives CDR1 SGHTA, CDR2 FQGTGA. The V end lost 5 bases, the J end lost 2 bases, and 10 bases lay between the germline ends. CDR3 length equals 15 residues. CDR3 DNA: TGTGCCAGCAGCCCCGGCGGGGCTGGGGCCAACGTCCTGACTTTC. It is translated as CASSPGGAGANVLTF.

The gene calls are TRBV15 and TRBJ2-1; D might be TRBD2 (5 bases). Trimming took off 5 bases at V and 3 bases at J, with 20 bases between the two ends. Per germline, CDR1 LNHNV and CDR2 YYDKDF (reference sequence). The CDR3 runs to 17 residues. The CDR3 region has the DNA TGTGCCACCAGCGCCCGGCTAGGAGGTGGTTTCTACAATGAGCAGTTCTTC. It translates to CATSARLGGGFYNEQFF.

The chain uses TRBV7-2 and TRBJ1-2; 8 nucleotides match TRBD1. The CDR3 sequence is 15 residues long. V shed 6 bases, J shed 0 bases, and the junction held 6 bases outside the gene matches. CDR1 and CDR2 from the germline V gene are SGHTA and FQGNSA. This chain's CDR3 is CASSTTGGTNYGYTF. For the CDR3, the DNA is TGTGCCAGCAGTACCACAGGGGGTACTAACTATGGCTACACCTTC.

The rearrangement links TRBV5-6 to TRBJ1-6, with 7 nucleotides matching TRBD1. Trimming cost V 0 bases and J 14 bases; bases outside gene matches: 11. CDR1 is SGHDT and CDR2 is YYEEEE in the germline V gene. This CDR3 is 15 amino acids long. The CDR3 nucleotides are TGTGCCAGCAGCTTGGGAGGACAGGAAATAGTAGCCCTCCACTTT. Translated, it gives CASSLGGQEIVALHF.

V gene TRBV28 combines with J gene TRBJ1-2, with D perhaps matching TRBD1 (5 bases). Trimming shortened V by 4 bases and J by 3 bases, and 12 bases separated the two germline ends. CDR1 is MDHEN, CDR2 SYDVKM, per germline. The CDR3 sequence is 14 residues long. For the CDR3, the DNA is TGTGCCAGCAGTTCTGCTCTAGGGGACTATGGCTACACCTTC. The encoded protein is CASSSALGDYGYTF.

This chain connects TRBV7-3 to TRBJ1-4; the D is unclear. The V and J ends lost 6 bases and 6 bases respectively, with 5 bases between them. In germline, CDR1 is SGHTA, CDR2 FQGTGA. The CDR3 is made up of 11 amino acids. CDR3 amino acids: CASRAYEKLFF. The DNA for the CDR3 is TGTGCCAGCAGGGCTTATGAAAAACTGTTTTTT.

This chain joins TRBV6-1 and TRBJ2-3, with D maybe TRBD2 (6 bases). Trimming pared 1 base from V and 14 bases from J, leaving 16 bases between. CDR1 is MNHNS and CDR2 is SASEGT in the germline V gene. The CDR3 covers 13 residues. The CDR3 DNA follows: TGTGCCAGCAGTGAAGGAGGTAGCGGAGTTTCGTATTTT. Translation gives CASSEGGSGVSYF.

V usage is TRBV28 and J usage is TRBJ2-3; D is uncertain. From germline, CDR1 is MDHEN and CDR2 SYDVKM. This CDR3 region has 16 residues. V dropped 5 bases and J dropped 4 bases, with 19 bases sitting between them. Written as DNA, the CDR3 is TGTGCCAGCAGTGCACCAGGTAATAGGCTAGCAGATACGCAGTATTTT. Protein sequence: CASSAPGNRLADTQYF.